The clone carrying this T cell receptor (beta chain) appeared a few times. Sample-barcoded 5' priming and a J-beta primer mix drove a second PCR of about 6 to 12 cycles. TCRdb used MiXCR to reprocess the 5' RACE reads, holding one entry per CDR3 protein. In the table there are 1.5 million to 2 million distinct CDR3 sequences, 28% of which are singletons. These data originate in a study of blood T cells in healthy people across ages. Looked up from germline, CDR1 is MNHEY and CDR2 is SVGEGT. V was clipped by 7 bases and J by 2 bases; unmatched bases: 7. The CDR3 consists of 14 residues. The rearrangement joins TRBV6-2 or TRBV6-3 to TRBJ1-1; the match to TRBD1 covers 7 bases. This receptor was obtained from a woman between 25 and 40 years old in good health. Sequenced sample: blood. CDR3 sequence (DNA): TGTGCCAGCAACCGCCGGGACAGTAACACTGAAGCTTTCTTT. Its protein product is CASNRRDSNTEAFF.